This T cell receptor (beta chain) was sequenced in a study of blood T cell repertoires in COVID-19. For the study at large: The analysed material was cDNA or gDNA that came from T cells, B-cell-depleted T cells, or PBMCs.

Recruited during active infection, patients (from Seattle) were subsequently followed longitudinally. The table lists this clone with a count of one. Per the authors' pipeline: Amplification of reference gene primers provided the estimated nucleated cell counts. The data were produced by immunoSEQ multiplex PCR, yet TCRdb's version contains in-frame clones alone and is incomplete. The D gene and trimming were derived from the DNA, and the V and J assignments and clone size from that table. The data show 200,000 to 250,000 clones, about 83% seen once. The TCR originated in a woman in her thirties with COVID-19, enrolled during active disease. The sequencing input was peripheral blood.

The CDR3 here is CASSPGGIYEQYF. The CDR3 nucleotides read TGTGCCAGCAGTCCAGGGGGGATCTACGAGCAGTACTTC. J is TRBJ2-7 and V is TRBV11-3; perhaps TRBD1 as D (7 bases). There are 13 residues in the CDR3. Germline lookup yields CDR1 SGHNT and CDR2 YENEEA. Trimming stripped 6 bases from V and 3 bases from J, with 12 bases between.